The 27 T cell receptor beta chains presented below share a single source sample, sequenced in a study of blood T cell repertoires in COVID-19 (dated by TCRdb to the early 2020s). Library creation used the immunoSEQ multiplex PCR assay. TCRdb's version of the immuneACCESS table is confined to in-frame rearrangements and falls short of the full clone set. An unresolved V gene accounts for under half of the shortfall where checked; the remainder is of unknown origin. In this sample the table shows 30,000 or so clones, 80% to 90% of which occur a single time. The biggest ten clones account for around 30% of the sample. Sequencing was performed on peripheral blood. The source is a woman over 75 with COVID-19, enrolled during active disease.

The table lists this clone with a few counts. The chain carries TRBV24-1 and TRBJ1-2; D gene ambiguous. CDR3 size: 14 residues. Germline CDR1 is KGHDR and CDR2 is SFDVKD. Trimming pared 2 bases from V and 3 bases from J, leaving 9 bases between. In nucleotides, the CDR3 is TGTGCCACCAGTGATTATTCTCGGGACTATGGCTACACCTTC. It translates to CATSDYSRDYGYTF.

This chain uses TRBV6-6 with TRBJ2-5; TRBD2 agrees at 10 bases. Germline V CDR1 and CDR2: MNHNY, SVGAGI (reference sequence). V shed 5 bases and J 4 bases; nucleotides not matched to a gene: 4. The CDR3 has 14 residues. The CDR3 nucleotides are TGTGCCAGCAGTCAGCGGGGGGGTGGAGAGACCCAGTACTTC. It translates to CASSQRGGGETQYF.

The V and J genes are TRBV5-1 and TRBJ2-7; 7 nucleotides match TRBD2. Germline V gene sequence: CDR1 SGHRS, CDR2 YFSETQ. V gave up 1 base and J gave up 0 bases; unmatched junction bases: 7. The CDR3 runs to 16 residues. The CDR3 spells CASSLSGRGNSYEQYF. In DNA form, the CDR3 reads TGCGCCAGCAGCTTGTCCGGGCGGGGGAACTCCTACGAGCAGTACTTC.

V usage is TRBV6-4 and J usage is TRBJ2-3; TRBD2 matches 8 bases. The germline V gene encodes CDR1 MRHNA and CDR2 SNTAGT. Trimming at V came to 3 bases and at J to 1 base, leaving 0 bases not matched to a gene. This CDR3 contains 14 residues. The DNA for the CDR3 is TGTGCCAGCAGTGAAGCGGGGGGCACAGATACGCAGTATTTT. Its protein product is CASSEAGGTDTQYF.

This chain uses TRBV19 with TRBJ1-5; D uncertain. This CDR3 contains 15 residues. Germline V gene lookup returns CDR1 LNHDA and CDR2 SQIVND (reference sequence). Trimming stripped 2 bases from V and 0 bases from J, with 8 bases between. The CDR3 DNA reads TGTGCCAGTAGTATAACAGTTTATAGCAATCAGCCCCAGCATTTT. It specifies CASSITVYSNQPQHF.

CDR3 bases: TGTGCCTGGAAGGTCGGGGGATCCCAAGAGACCCAGTACTTC. Translated, it gives CAWKVGGSQETQYF. The V call is TRBV30, the J call TRBJ2-5, with a weak D call TRBD2 (6 bases). Germline CDR1 reads GTSNPN; CDR2 reads SVGIG (reference sequence). The germline V and J ends were trimmed by 4 bases and 1 base, with 13 bases remaining between them. There are 14 residues in the CDR3.

The chain is built from TRBV4-1 and TRBJ2-7, with 7 bases lining up with TRBD2. The CDR3 sequence is 13 residues long. Germline V gene sequence: CDR1 MGHRA, CDR2 YSYEKL. V was pared by 4 bases and J by 6 bases, with 6 bases of the junction left unmatched. In DNA form, the CDR3 reads TGCGCCAGCAGCCTAGCGGGTGGGGGCGAGCAGTACTTC. Protein: CASSLAGGGEQYF.

This clone was detected only a few times. V usage is TRBV4-1 and J usage is TRBJ2-3, with D tentatively TRBD2 (6 bases). The CDR3 contains 15 residues. Germline CDR1 and CDR2: MGHRA and YSYEKL. Between the trimmed V and J ends, which lost 0 bases and 9 bases, there was a span of 16 bases. The CDR3 spells CASSQDLAVRPTQYF. CDR3 bases: TGCGCCAGCAGCCAAGATTTAGCGGTTAGGCCAACGCAGTATTTT.

V gene TRBV7-8 combines with J gene TRBJ2-3; 8 nucleotides align to TRBD2. The J segment lost 5 bases and the V segment lost 2 bases, leaving 9 bases of the junction unmatched. The CDR3 runs 16 residues. The germline gives CDR1 SGHVS, CDR2 FQNEAQ. Here the CDR3 reads CASSLRRGGTRDTQYF. In nucleotides, the CDR3 is TGTGCCAGCAGCTTAAGACGGGGGGGCACCAGAGATACGCAGTATTTT. Full variable domain (outside the CDR3, taken from reference TRBV7-8 and TRBJ2-3): GAGVSQSPRYKVAKRGQDVALRCDPISGHVSLFWYQQALGQGPEFLTYFQNEAQLDKSGLPSDRFFAERPEGSVSTLKIQRTQQEDSAVYLCASSLRRGGTRDTQYFGPGTRLTVL.

The chain recombines TRBV7-9 with TRBJ1-2; 9 bases map to TRBD1. Looked up from germline, CDR1 is SEHNR and CDR2 is FQNEAQ (reference sequence). CDR3 length: 15 amino acids. Trimming took 3 bases from V and 3 from J; bases not matched to a gene: 5. The CDR3 DNA sequence: TGTGCCAGCAGCTTCCGGGACAGGGAAGACTATGGCTACACCTTC. Protein sequence: CASSFRDREDYGYTF.

The chain has TRBV3-1 (or the pseudogene TRBV3-2) and TRBJ1-2; tentatively, D is TRBD1 (6 bases). The germline V and J ends were trimmed by 6 bases and 6 bases, with 11 bases remaining between them. This CDR3 comprises 12 residues. Germline assignment: CDR1 LGHDT and CDR2 YNNKEL (reference sequence). The CDR3 nucleotides read TGTGCCAGCAGTCGGACAGCAAATGGCTACACCTTC. Translation gives CASSRTANGYTF.

This rearrangement joins TRBV7-9 to TRBJ1-4, with TRBD1 matching 8 bases. This CDR3 region has 14 residues. Trimming at V came to 5 bases and at J to 6 bases, leaving 5 bases not matched to a gene. The germline gives CDR1 SEHNR, CDR2 FQNEAQ (reference sequence). DNA for the CDR3: TGTGCCAGCAGCAGGACAGGGTCCGATGAAAAACTGTTTTTT. Translation: CASSRTGSDEKLFF.

V and J are TRBV5-5 and TRBJ1-1; D possibly corresponds to TRBD1 (5 bases). Germline loops: CDR1 SGHKS, CDR2 YYEKEE (reference sequence). V lost 2 bases to trimming and J lost 4 bases, with 9 bases between them. CDR3 length: 13 residues. CDR3 nucleotide sequence: TGTGCCAGCAGCTTACCGGGGGGCACTGAAGCTTTCTTT. Translated: CASSLPGGTEAFF.

V and J are TRBV2 and TRBJ1-5, with 10 bases aligning to TRBD1. Trimming cost V 8 bases and J 8 bases; bases outside gene matches: 6. Germline lookup yields CDR1 SNHLY and CDR2 FYNNEI. The CDR3 totals 13 residues. The CDR3 DNA is TGTGCCAGCGGGACAGGGGAAAGGAAGCCCCAGCATTTT. It codes for CASGTGERKPQHF.

In its sample, this clone was seen once. The CDR3 is CASSSLTGADSPLHF. The CDR3 DNA reads as TGTGCCAGCAGTTCCCTTACAGGGGCAGATTCACCCCTCCACTTT. The V gene is TRBV6-5, the J gene TRBJ1-6; 7 bases line up with TRBD1. Per germline, CDR1 MNHEY and CDR2 SVGAGI. J gave up 8 bases and V 4 bases, and 8 bases lay outside the gene matches. This CDR3 contains 15 residues.

This clone turned up a few times. The CDR3 DNA sequence: TGCGCCAGCAGCGGAACAGGGGATGGCACCGGGGAGCTGTTTTTT. Its translation: CASSGTGDGTGELFF. The chain joins TRBV5-1 to TRBJ2-2, with 7 bases that match TRBD1. The germline gives CDR1 SGHRS, CDR2 YFSETQ. J lost 4 bases, V lost 4 bases, and 7 bases had no gene match. The CDR3 totals 15 residues.

The chain carries TRBV4-1 and TRBJ2-3; the D gene is possibly TRBD2 (5 bases). The CDR3 consists of 12 residues. Germline V gene data show CDR1 as MGHRA and CDR2 as YSYEKL. The germline V and J ends were trimmed by 1 base and 14 bases, with 13 bases remaining between them. The CDR3 loop is CASSQVPSFVYF. In DNA form, the CDR3 reads TGCGCCAGCAGCCAAGTTCCTAGCTTTGTGTATTTT.

This rearrangement joins TRBV19 to TRBJ1-2; 8 bases agree with TRBD1. Germline assignment: CDR1 LNHDA and CDR2 SQIVND (reference sequence). J was trimmed by 0 bases and V by 7 bases; bases with no gene match: 7. This CDR3 has 15 amino acids. CDR3 DNA: TGTGCCAGTATGGGGGGGGGACAGGCTAACTATGGCTACACCTTC. As protein: CASMGGGQANYGYTF.

J is TRBJ1-1 and V is TRBV4-2, with D perhaps matching TRBD1 (6 bases). Trimming cost V 1 base and J 3 bases, with 9 bases left between them. Germline V gene sequence: CDR1 LGHNA, CDR2 YNFKEQ. The CDR3 is 14 amino acids. The DNA for the CDR3 is TGTGCCAGCAGCCAAGCTACAGGGTACACTGAAGCTTTCTTT. Protein product: CASSQATGYTEAFF.

The chain carries TRBV11-2 and TRBJ1-3; no clear D gene. The CDR3 runs to 14 residues. Germline V gene data show CDR1 as SGHAT and CDR2 as FQNNGV. The V and J ends lost 4 bases and 4 bases respectively, with 11 bases between them. The CDR3 here is CASSSTSAGNTIYF. The DNA of the CDR3 is TGTGCCAGCAGCTCCACTTCTGCGGGAAACACCATATATTTT.

This sequence joins TRBV5-1 and TRBJ1-4; TRBD1 matches 10 bases. Trimming at V came to 4 bases and at J to 3 bases, leaving 3 bases not matched to a gene. CDR3 length equals 15 residues. The germline V gene encodes CDR1 SGHRS and CDR2 YFSETQ. The CDR3 region is CASSTGQGANEKLFF. For the CDR3, the DNA is TGCGCCAGCAGCACCGGACAGGGGGCTAATGAAAAACTGTTTTTT.

V usage is TRBV7-8 and J usage is TRBJ1-2; D is ambiguous. Per germline, CDR1 SGHVS and CDR2 FQNEAQ. Between the trimmed V and J ends, which lost 0 bases and 9 bases, there was a span of 14 bases. The CDR3 sequence is 14 residues long. Here the CDR3 reads CASSLAHRSGSYTF. The CDR3 DNA sequence: TGTGCCAGCAGCTTAGCGCATCGGTCGGGGAGCTACACCTTC. Complete variable domain (other parts from reference TRBV7-8 and TRBJ1-2): GAGVSQSPRYKVAKRGQDVALRCDPISGHVSLFWYQQALGQGPEFLTYFQNEAQLDKSGLPSDRFFAERPEGSVSTLKIQRTQQEDSAVYLCASSLAHRSGSYTFGSGTRLTVV.

The V gene is TRBV2, the J gene TRBJ1-5; weak D call: TRBD1 (5 bases). The V and J ends lost 8 bases and 0 bases respectively, with 8 bases between them. Per the germline V gene, CDR1 is SNHLY and CDR2 is FYNNEI. This CDR3 comprises 13 residues. The CDR3 region is CASGGYSNQPQHF. CDR3 nucleotides: TGTGCCAGCGGGGGGTATAGCAATCAGCCCCAGCATTTT. The full variable domain, with the rest looked up from reference TRBV2 and TRBJ1-5, is EPEVTQTPSHQVTQMGQEVILRCVPISNHLYFYWYRQILGQKVEFLVSFYNNEISEKSEIFDDQFSVERPDGSNFTLKIRSTKLEDSAMYFCASGGYSNQPQHFGDGTRLSIL.

The chain joins TRBV10-3 to TRBJ1-2; TRBD1 agrees at 7 bases. From germline, CDR1 is ENHRY and CDR2 SYGVKD. V trimming: 6 bases; J trimming: 1 base; junction bases outside the gene matches: 11. The CDR3 sequence is 16 residues long. Written as DNA, the CDR3 is TGTGCCATCAGCACGCAGGACAGGACGCTTAACTATGGCTACACCTTC. Its protein is CAISTQDRTLNYGYTF.

In its sample, this clone was seen a few times. The chain joins TRBV7-2 to TRBJ1-1, with a weak D call TRBD1 (5 bases). This CDR3 region has 14 residues. Germline CDR1 reads SGHTA; CDR2 reads FQGNSA. Trimming left V 5 bases short and J 5 bases short, with 15 bases between. CDR3 residues: CASSPGHRKTEAFF. The CDR3 DNA sequence: TGTGCCAGCAGCCCAGGACATAGGAAAACTGAAGCTTTCTTT.

V is TRBV9 and J is TRBJ2-5; tentatively, D is TRBD1 (6 bases). Germline-derived CDR1 and CDR2 are SGDLS and YYNGEE. The CDR3 runs 13 residues. The V and J ends lost 1 base and 5 bases respectively, with 9 bases between them. Here the CDR3 reads CASSVNREETQYF. The CDR3 bases are TGTGCCAGCAGCGTAAACAGGGAGGAGACCCAGTACTTC. The full variable domain, in which reference TRBV9 and TRBJ2-5 provide the parts outside the CDR3, is DSGVTQTPKHLITATGQRVTLRCSPRSGDLSVYWYQQSLDQGLQFLIQYYNGEERAKGNILERFSAQQFPDLHSELNLSSLELGDSALYFCASSVNREETQYFGPGTRLLVL.

J is TRBJ2-1 and V is TRBV6-5, with TRBD1 matching over 8 bases. CDR1 and CDR2 (germline): MNHEY, SVGAGI. The CDR3 loop spans 15 amino acids. J lost 7 bases, V lost 5 bases, and 10 bases had no gene match. The CDR3 sequence is CASSPGTGLSNEQFF. The CDR3 DNA sequence: TGTGCCAGCAGTCCCGGGACAGGACTTTCTAATGAGCAGTTCTTC.